The sequence of this T cell receptor (beta chain) was determined in a study of T cell responses to AZD1222 COVID-19 vaccine. Study results and limitations: No repertoire was sampled before or during the peak T cell response, only after it.

Germline-derived CDR1 and CDR2 are KGHSH and LQKENI. With V trimmed by 6 bases and J by 4 bases, 2 bases remained unmatched. The CDR3 consists of 12 residues. Measured with immunoSEQ multiplex PCR; TCRdb has only the in-frame clones, and not every one. The data hold 150,000 to 180,000 clones, with around 87% observed a single time. With regard to this clone: Its specificity is unknown.

The genes are TRBV18 and TRBJ2-7, with TRBD2 matching over 8 bases. The sequencing here drew on peripheral blood, taken 28 days after the second AZD1222 dose. This clonotype was obtained from an adult who received the AZD1222 COVID-19 vaccine. The CDR3 region has the DNA TGTGCCAGCTCGAGCGGGAGTTACGAGCAGTACTTC. Its protein product is CASSSGSYEQYF.